Below, 2 T cell receptor beta chains from the same sample are listed, as sequenced in a study of PD-1 blockade in classical Hodgkin lymphoma. Time point in this sample: cycle 4 day 1 (C4D1), after around six weeks of nivolumab. Every single patient, without exception, relapsed after autologous stem cell transplantation, and brentuximab vedotin exposure varied. Starting with thawed PBMCs, CD4+ T cells were purified by magnetic negative selection. Profiled with immunoSEQ multiplex PCR; TCRdb holds only in-frame clones, not every one. The sample records around 37,000 clones, roughly 92% being singletons. Sample: CD4+ T cells from blood, taken before the fourth cycle of nivolumab. The receptor set was obtained from a human donor with classical Hodgkin lymphoma.

This chain links TRBV27 with TRBJ2-1, with a weak D call TRBD2 (5 bases). From germline, CDR1 is MNHEY and CDR2 SMNVEV (reference sequence). The CDR3 extends over 16 amino acids. With 2 bases removed from V and 9 bases from J, the gap between germline ends came to 20 bases. The CDR3 DNA sequence: TGTGCCAGCAGTTTACTCCGGGAACCATTGTCAAGTGAGCAGTTCTTC. Its protein is CASSLLREPLSSEQFF.

The chain carries TRBV7-2 and TRBJ2-7; D gene ambiguous. This CDR3 has 12 amino acids. Looked up from germline, CDR1 is SGHTA and CDR2 is FQGNSA. Trimming left V 5 bases short and J 4 bases short, with 9 bases between. The CDR3 coding sequence is TGTGCCAGCAGCCCCCAGGTTTACGAGCAGTACTTC. Encoded protein: CASSPQVYEQYF.